This T cell receptor (beta chain) was identified in a study of OX40 agonist ivuxolimab in advanced cancers. Baseline, cycle 4 day 1, and cycle 7 day 1 were the blood sampling points. This CDR3 spans 18 amino acids. Clones were read by immunoSEQ multiplex PCR, and TCRdb kept only the in-frame ones, dropping some. The repertoire holds 150,000 to 180,000 clones, with approximately 94% as singletons. Sequenced here: CD4+ or CD8+ T cells sorted from blood, sampled in a trial of the OX40 agonist ivuxolimab. The chain is built from TRBV21-1 and TRBJ2-1; TRBD1 reflects the table's D call only, with no check against the DNA. TRBV21-1 represents a pseudogene. The sequence was collected from an adult with an advanced solid tumor such as melanoma, head and neck, liver or kidney cancer. The CDR3 loop is CASRDPRVLGVRINEQFF. The DNA of the CDR3 is TGTGCCAGCAGAGACCCCAGGGTCCTTGGAGTCCGTATCAATGAGCAGTTCTTC.